The 32 T cell receptor beta chains below were found in one sample sequenced in a study of human T cells and chemical hapten exposure. MiXCR was run by TCRdb on the RACE reads, yielding one entry per CDR3 protein. There are about 130,000 distinct CDR3 sequences in the sample; approximately 10% occur only once, and roughly 1.8% lies in the top ten. Regarding time point: healthy volunteer bleed at 2 weeks. Total RNA was isolated from unfractionated whole blood. The sequencing input was whole blood. The receptors were gathered from a male donor in good health. Some clones in this sample may be carry-over from other donors' samples.

This clonotype occurred many times. This rearrangement joins TRBV10-3 to TRBJ1-2; a weak D match, TRBD1 (6 bases). With 8 bases removed from V and 6 bases from J, the gap between germline ends came to 28 bases. This CDR3 spans 17 amino acids. Germline lookup yields CDR1 ENHRY and CDR2 SYGVKD. The CDR3 here is CAIPDTTGAELNNGYTF. CDR3 DNA: TGTGCCATCCCAGACACCACGGGGGCTGAACTGAACAATGGCTACACCTTC.

A few counts support this clonotype. Relative to the germline gene, one junction end is altered; a read error may explain this. The genes are TRBV7-9 and TRBJ2-5, with D possibly being TRBD1 or TRBD2 (5 bases each). Per the germline V gene, CDR1 is SEHNR and CDR2 is FQNEAQ (reference sequence). CDR3 length: 15 residues. The CDR3 region is CASSRGTTPQVTQYF. The CDR3 coding sequence is TGTGCCAGCAGCCGAGGGACCACTCCCCAAGTGACCCAGTACTTC.

This rearrangement joins TRBV6-5 to TRBJ1-1, with 7 bases fitting TRBD1. The ends lost 8 bases at V and 6 bases at J; junction bases unmatched: 6. Germline values: CDR1 MNHEY, CDR2 SVGAGI. The CDR3 extends over 12 amino acids. The CDR3 protein is CASQTGSSEAFF. The CDR3 DNA sequence: TGTGCCAGCCAGACAGGGTCCTCTGAAGCTTTCTTT.

This clonotype was detected many times. CDR3 sequence (DNA): TGTGCCAGCAGTGATCTGGGGGACAGGGTCTCCGGCTACACCTTC. Protein sequence: CASSDLGDRVSGYTF. V is TRBV6-1 and J is TRBJ1-2; 9 nucleotides agree with TRBD1. Trimming removed 3 bases from V and 8 bases from J; junction bases left unmatched: 10. Germline assignment: CDR1 MNHNS and CDR2 SASEGT. CDR3 size: 15 residues.

The chain links TRBV4-3 to TRBJ2-7; 7 positions match TRBD2. Germline CDR1 LGHNA, CDR2 YSLEER. The CDR3 extends over 17 amino acids. Trimming took 0 bases from V and 0 from J; bases not matched to a gene: 8. DNA for the CDR3: TGCGCCAGCAGCCAAGATGGTGCAGGGAGGGTCTCCTACGAGCAGTACTTC. As protein: CASSQDGAGRVSYEQYF.

This clonotype was picked up many times. In DNA form, the CDR3 reads TGTGCCAGCAGCTTAGGCCAGGGTGACACTGAAGCTTTCTTT. Translated, it gives CASSLGQGDTEAFF. The chain has TRBV7-6 and TRBJ1-1; D might be TRBD1 (5 bases). Germline V gives CDR1 SGHVS, CDR2 FNYEAQ. This CDR3 has 14 residues. The V gene lost 1 base and the J gene lost 3 bases, with 9 bases spanning the gap.

In its sample, this clonotype was seen a few times. This chain links TRBV3-1 with TRBJ1-6, with TRBD1 identical over 9 bases. The germline CDR1 and CDR2 sequences are LGHDT and YNNKEL (reference sequence). With V trimmed by 4 bases and J by 7 bases, 8 bases remained unmatched. There are 16 residues in the CDR3. DNA for the CDR3: TGTGCCAGCAGCCCGTATGGACAGGGGAGGAATTCACCCCTCCACTTT. Its protein is CASSPYGQGRNSPLHF.

The chain uses TRBV5-1 and TRBJ2-3, with TRBD1 matching 9 bases. The V gene end was trimmed by 3 bases and the J gene end by 4 bases; junction bases not matched to a gene: 9. This CDR3 spans 16 amino acids. Germline V gene sequence: CDR1 SGHRS, CDR2 YFSETQ. The CDR3 nucleotides read TGCGCCAGCAGCTCCCCGACAGGGGGGATCGCAGATACGCAGTATTTT. Translation gives CASSSPTGGIADTQYF. The full variable domain, rest sourced from reference TRBV5-1 and TRBJ2-3, is KAGVTQTPRYLIKTRGQQVTLSCSPISGHRSVSWYQQTPGQGLQFLFEYFSETQRNKGNFPGRFSGRQFSNSRSEMNVSTLELGDSALYLCASSSPTGGIADTQYFGPGTRLTVL.

Many counts were recorded for this clonotype. The gene calls are TRBV9 and TRBJ2-7, with D possibly called TRBD1 or TRBD2 (5 bases each). Germline loops: CDR1 SGDLS, CDR2 YYNGEE. Trimming stripped 3 bases from V and 0 bases from J, with 13 bases between. The CDR3 consists of 15 residues. The CDR3 here is CASSASGQISYEQYF. The CDR3 DNA sequence: TGTGCCAGCAGCGCGTCGGGGCAGATCTCCTACGAGCAGTACTTC.

This clonotype was observed a handful of times. This chain links TRBV14 with TRBJ1-1; no clear D gene. In germline, CDR1 is SGHDN, CDR2 FVKESK. V was cut by 4 bases and J by 1 base, with 10 bases left in between. This CDR3 is 14 amino acids long. CDR3 loop: CASSRGQSNTEAFF. The CDR3, as DNA: TGTGCCAGCAGCCGAGGGCAATCGAACACTGAAGCTTTCTTT. Full variable domain (rest looked up from reference TRBV14 and TRBJ1-1): EAGVTQFPSHSVIEKGQTVTLRCDPISGHDNLYWYRRVMGKEIKFLLHFVKESKQDESGMPNNRFLAERTGGTYSTLKVQPAELEDSGVYFCASSRGQSNTEAFFGQGTRLTVV.

The gene calls are TRBV3-1 and TRBJ1-5; the D is unclear. CDR3 length: 14 amino acids. CDR1 and CDR2 from the germline V gene are LGHDT and YNNKEL (reference sequence). Trimming pared 0 bases from V and 6 bases from J, leaving 9 bases between. The CDR3 region is CASSQDWRGQPQHF. CDR3 bases: TGTGCCAGCAGCCAAGACTGGCGAGGTCAGCCCCAGCATTTT.

The table lists this clonotype with many counts. The chain recombines TRBV28 with TRBJ1-1, with TRBD1 matching over 7 bases. The germline CDR1 and CDR2 sequences are MDHEN and SYDVKM. The CDR3 has 12 amino acids. V shed 11 bases, J shed 0 bases, and the junction held 3 bases outside the gene matches. CDR3 in amino acids: CAGGQMNTEAFF. The DNA of the CDR3 is TGTGCCGGGGGACAGATGAACACTGAAGCTTTCTTT.

This clonotype was picked up many times. The chain combines TRBV27 with TRBJ2-6; D is undetermined. V lost 6 bases to trimming and J lost 4 bases, with 16 bases between them. Germline-derived CDR1 and CDR2 are MNHEY and SMNVEV (reference sequence). The CDR3 runs to 16 residues. Written as DNA, the CDR3 is TGTGCCAGCAGGCGCATTGGTGTTTCCGGGGCCAACGTCCTGACTTTC. Its protein is CASRRIGVSGANVLTF.

At least ten counts were recorded for this clonotype. The chain couples TRBV7-2 to TRBJ2-5, with 12 bases identical to TRBD2. Germline V gene sequence: CDR1 SGHTA, CDR2 FQGNSA. The CDR3 has 15 amino acids. Losses at the gene ends were 5 bases for V and 2 bases for J; bases not matched to a gene: 3. CDR3 coding DNA: TGTGCCAGCAGCCCCGGACTAGCGGGACAAGAGACCCAGTACTTC. Protein sequence: CASSPGLAGQETQYF.

This clonotype was counted between two and nine times. The chain uses TRBV3-1 and TRBJ1-2; D perhaps matches TRBD1 (5 bases). V lost 1 base, J lost 4 bases, and 7 bases lay in between. Germline V lookup: CDR1 LGHDT, CDR2 YNNKEL (reference sequence). The CDR3 has 13 residues. CDR3 sequence: CASSQGGFYGYTF. The CDR3 DNA sequence: TGTGCCAGCAGCCAAGGGGGCTTCTATGGCTACACCTTC.

About this clonotype: An end of the junction differs from the germline gene, which may be a read error. The chain has TRBV7-9 and TRBJ2-2; 8 bases agree with TRBD1. In germline, CDR1 is SEHNR, CDR2 FQNEAQ (reference sequence). This CDR3 has 15 amino acids. The CDR3 region is CVSSFGQGTPGELFF. In nucleotides, the CDR3 is TGTGTCAGCAGCTTCGGACAGGGAACTCCCGGGGAGCTGTTTTTT.

The chain joins TRBV6-5 to TRBJ1-5; D ambiguous. The CDR3 covers 13 residues. From germline, CDR1 is MNHEY and CDR2 SVGAGI. V shed 2 bases and J shed 7 bases, with 9 bases lying between them. The CDR3, as DNA: TGTGCCAGCAGTTACAGGGCGGCCCAGCCCCAGCATTTT. This encodes CASSYRAAQPQHF.

Details on this clonotype: This may be a read error, as it is one base from a much larger clone. The chain carries TRBV5-6 and TRBJ2-7, with 8 bases identical to TRBD1. In germline, CDR1 is SGHDT, CDR2 YYEEEE. This CDR3 contains 14 residues. The trim removed 3 bases at V and 4 bases at J, leaving 6 bases unmatched. The CDR3 is CASSSRDRHYEQYF. The CDR3 bases are TGTGCCAGCAGCTCCCGGGACAGGCATTACGAGCAGTACTTC.

This clonotype was seen more than once but under ten times. The chain has TRBV27 and TRBJ2-3; 13 bases are shared with TRBD2. V was clipped by 5 bases and J by 0 bases; unmatched bases: 5. Germline-derived CDR1 and CDR2 are MNHEY and SMNVEV (reference sequence). The CDR3 is made up of 17 amino acids. CDR3 coding DNA: TGTGCCAGCAGTCTCAGGACTAGCGGGGGTAGCACAGATACGCAGTATTTT. It encodes CASSLRTSGGSTDTQYF.

This clonotype appeared once. One end of the junction varies from germline; a read error may be responsible. The rearrangement uses TRBV6-7 and TRBJ1-6; 10 nucleotides match TRBD1. TRBV6-7 is labeled an ORF, and its function is uncertain. The CDR3 spans 15 residues. CDR3 region: CVSTKTGGKDSPLHF. CDR3 sequence (DNA): TGTGTCAGCACCAAGACAGGGGGCAAGGATTCACCCCTCCACTTT.

This clonotype appeared many times. This chain uses TRBV6-2 or TRBV6-3 with TRBJ2-4; D is ambiguous. Trimming removed 6 bases from V and 5 bases from J, with 8 bases in between. The CDR3 is made up of 12 amino acids. The germline V gene encodes CDR1 MNHEY and CDR2 SVGEGT. DNA of the CDR3: TGTGCCAGCAGCATTACAGAAAACATTCAGTACTTC. Protein: CASSITENIQYF.

This sequence joins TRBV6-2 or TRBV6-3 and TRBJ1-5; D unresolved. The germline V and J ends were trimmed by 6 bases and 2 bases, with 5 bases remaining between them. The CDR3 contains 12 residues. Germline loops: CDR1 MNHEY, CDR2 SVGEGT. The CDR3 DNA reads as TGTGCCAGCAGGGAGGGCAATCAGCCCCAGCATTTT. Protein product: CASREGNQPQHF.

This clonotype was picked up a small number of times. The CDR3 loop reads CASRSSSREASNTGELFF. The CDR3 nucleotides are TGTGCCAGCAGATCATCCAGTCGGGAGGCCTCTAACACCGGGGAGCTGTTTTTT. The J gene is TRBJ2-2, the V gene TRBV7-9, with 7 bases fitting TRBD2. CDR1 and CDR2 (germline): SEHNR, FQNEAQ (reference sequence). The length of the CDR3 is 18 residues. V dropped 6 bases and J dropped 2; count of bases not matched to a gene: 15. Full variable domain (missing parts from reference TRBV7-9 and TRBJ2-2): DTGVSQNPRHKITKRGQNVTFRCDPISEHNRLYWYRQTLGQGPEFLTYFQNEAQLEKSRLLSDRFSAERPKGSFSTLEIQRTEQGDSAMYLCASRSSSREASNTGELFFGEGSRLTVL.

This clonotype showed up just a few times. The chain is built from TRBV5-1 and TRBJ2-2, with D tentatively TRBD1 or TRBD2 (6 bases each). The germline V and J ends were trimmed by 1 base and 0 bases, with 10 bases remaining between them. CDR3 length equals 16 residues. The germline CDR1 and CDR2 sequences are SGHRS and YFSETQ. In DNA form, the CDR3 reads TGCGCCAGCAGCTTGTTTGGGGGGCCGAACACCGGGGAGCTGTTTTTT. Translated: CASSLFGGPNTGELFF.

The chain is built from TRBV24-1 and TRBJ2-3, with TRBD2 matching 10 bases. The CDR3 length is 18 residues. V shed 8 bases, J shed 3 bases, and the junction held 16 bases outside the gene matches. Germline V gene data show CDR1 as KGHDR and CDR2 as SFDVKD. This CDR3 is CATTERAGGIKGTDTQYF. CDR3 coding DNA: TGTGCCACCACGGAAAGAGCGGGGGGGATTAAGGGGACAGATACGCAGTATTTT.

The genes are TRBV11-2 and TRBJ2-3; the match to TRBD2 covers 7 bases. Germline loops: CDR1 SGHAT, CDR2 FQNNGV. The CDR3 runs 16 residues. The junction had 8 bases not matched to a gene; V was cut back by 1 base and J by 4 bases. The CDR3: CASSLAAAGSADTQYF. In DNA form, the CDR3 reads TGTGCCAGCAGCTTAGCGGCAGCGGGAAGCGCAGATACGCAGTATTTT.

This clonotype was seen only a few times. The genes are TRBV18 and TRBJ2-1; perhaps TRBD1 as D (5 bases). The length of the CDR3 is 14 residues. V was clipped by 6 bases and J by 4 bases, with 13 bases between them. Looked up from germline, CDR1 is KGHSH and CDR2 is LQKENI. DNA of the CDR3: TGTGCCAGCTCGGACGACAGAGGATACAATGAGCAGTTCTTC. It codes for CASSDDRGYNEQFF. Based on the CDR3 plus reference TRBV18 and TRBJ2-1, the full variable domain is NAGVMQNPRHLVRRRGQEARLRCSPMKGHSHVYWYRQLPEEGLKFMVYLQKENIIDESGMPKERFSAEFPKEGPSILRIQQVVRGDSAAYFCASSDDRGYNEQFFGPGTRLTVL.

This clonotype was observed a few times. At one end the junction does not follow the germline gene, possibly because of a read error. The gene calls are TRBV12-5 and TRBJ2-1, with D possibly being TRBD2 (6 bases). Germline-derived CDR1 and CDR2 are LGHNT and FRNRAP. This CDR3 region has 14 residues. CDR3 in DNA: TGTGCTAGTGGTTTGGAGGCTGCGGGAAATGAGCAGTTCTTT. Translation: CASGLEAAGNEQFF.

Comments on this clonotype: A read error may be the cause here, since a much bigger clone is one base away. The gene calls are TRBV7-9 and TRBJ2-7; 8 bases are a match to TRBD2. This CDR3 is 17 amino acids long. CDR1 is SEHNR, CDR2 FQNEAQ, per germline (reference sequence). DNA of the CDR3: TGTGTCAGCAGCTTAGTCCGCCCGGGAGGGGCCAACTACGAGCAGTACTTC. Protein sequence: CVSSLVRPGGANYEQYF.

This clonotype was picked up a small number of times. The chain has TRBV2 and TRBJ1-5; D unresolved. Trimming took off 0 bases at V and 2 bases at J, with 8 bases between the two ends. Germline V CDR1 and CDR2: SNHLY, FYNNEI. The CDR3 is made up of 15 amino acids. DNA of the CDR3: TGTGCCAGCAGTGAAGCGAGCGCAGGCAATCAGCCCCAGCATTTT. This encodes CASSEASAGNQPQHF.

In its sample, this clonotype was seen a few times. This rearrangement joins TRBV5-1 to TRBJ2-3, with 9 bases lining up with TRBD2. Germline V CDR1 and CDR2: SGHRS, YFSETQ. After removal of 3 bases from V and 0 bases from J, the junction contained 2 bases not matched to a gene. This CDR3 is built from 15 residues. The CDR3 sequence: CASSSLAGSTDTQYF. The CDR3 DNA follows: TGCGCCAGCAGCTCTCTAGCGGGAAGCACAGATACGCAGTATTTT.

The gene calls are TRBV4-2 and TRBJ1-4; possibly TRBD1 for D (5 bases). V dropped 0 bases and J dropped 2 bases, with 7 bases sitting between them. The CDR3 is made up of 15 amino acids. The germline gives CDR1 LGHNA, CDR2 YNFKEQ. The CDR3 sequence: CASSQEWGTNEKLFF. The CDR3 DNA follows: TGTGCCAGCAGCCAAGAGTGGGGGACTAATGAAAAACTGTTTTTT.